This passage covers 30 T cell receptor beta chains from one sample sequenced in a study of beta chain features in type 1 diabetes. General study points: Shorter TCRB CDR3s, moderately but significantly so, were found in Type 1 diabetes patients in all four CD4+ subsets.

Since all of the isolated RNA was reverse transcribed, expressed TCRB transcripts were what got sequenced. Produced via immunoSEQ multiplex PCR; TCRdb's table is partial and in-frame only. The repertoire includes about 15,000 clones, 65% of them detected once, and 0.57% sits in the top ten. These receptors have no known antigen. The sample taken for sequencing was stem cell memory CD4+ T cells from blood. The origin of the receptors is a woman between 18 and 29 years old with type 1 diabetes.

The chain recombines TRBV28 with TRBJ2-1; the match to TRBD2 covers 12 bases. CDR1 MDHEN and CDR2 SYDVKM come from the germline V gene. This CDR3 has 16 amino acids. V shed 0 bases, J shed 10 bases, and the junction held 7 bases outside the gene matches. The CDR3 region is CASSLWTSGSSPEQFF. Here the CDR3 DNA reads TGTGCCAGCAGTTTATGGACTAGCGGGAGCTCACCGGAGCAGTTCTTC. The full variable domain, completed using reference TRBV28 and TRBJ2-1, is DVKVTQSSRYLVKRTGEKVFLECVQDMDHENMFWYRQDPGLGLRLIYFSYDVKMKEKGDIPEGYSVSREKKERFSLILESASTNQTSMYLCASSLWTSGSSPEQFFGPGTRLTVL.

The genes are TRBV7-2 and TRBJ2-5, with 9 bases matching TRBD1. Germline assignment: CDR1 SGHTA and CDR2 FQGNSA. After removal of 5 bases from V and 1 base from J, the junction contained 5 bases not matched to a gene. The length of the CDR3 is 15 residues. The CDR3 loop is CASSQGQGPQETQYF. DNA of the CDR3: TGTGCCAGCAGCCAAGGACAGGGGCCCCAAGAGACCCAGTACTTC.

This chain joins TRBV27 and TRBJ2-7; possible D gene TRBD1, 6 bases. V was trimmed by 4 bases and J by 4 bases, leaving 14 bases between them. CDR3 size: 14 residues. From germline, CDR1 is MNHEY and CDR2 SMNVEV (reference sequence). CDR3 protein: CASSSLTGMYEQYF. The CDR3 bases are TGTGCCAGCAGTTCCCTTACAGGGATGTACGAGCAGTACTTC.

J is TRBJ1-2 and V is TRBV6-1, with 8 bases lining up with TRBD1. V gave up 3 bases and J gave up 4 bases; unmatched junction bases: 16. This CDR3 has 18 residues. The germline gives CDR1 MNHNS, CDR2 SASEGT. In DNA form, the CDR3 reads TGTGCCAGCAGTGACCTTCCGGGACAGGTTTACGATCCCTATGGCTACACCTTC. Translating it yields CASSDLPGQVYDPYGYTF.

The CDR3 DNA sequence: TGTGCCAGCCCTTGGGGGGGGAGCACAGATACGCAGTATTTT. It codes for CASPWGGSTDTQYF. This chain uses TRBV7-2 with TRBJ2-3; 7 nucleotides line up with TRBD2. This CDR3 region has 14 residues. Germline trimming cut 8 bases from V and 0 bases from J; bases unmatched to any gene: 5. Germline assignment: CDR1 SGHTA and CDR2 FQGNSA.

This rearrangement joins TRBV27 to TRBJ2-1; 9 bases are shared with TRBD2. The V segment lost 1 base and the J segment 3 bases; nucleotides outside the gene matches: 1. CDR1 is MNHEY, CDR2 SMNVEV, per germline (reference sequence). CDR3 length: 15 residues. In DNA, the CDR3 is TGTGCCAGCAGTTTATATAGCGGGGGCTACAATGAGCAGTTCTTC. This gives the protein CASSLYSGGYNEQFF.

The genes are TRBV29-1 and TRBJ2-7, with TRBD1 as a possible D gene (7 bases). The V end was cut by 5 bases, the J end by 3 bases, with 17 bases between. The CDR3 is 14 amino acids. CDR1 is SQVTM and CDR2 is ANQGSEA in the germline V gene. CDR3 amino acids: CSVTPGGRYYEQYF. The CDR3 coding sequence is TGCAGCGTTACCCCAGGGGGGAGGTACTACGAGCAGTACTTC.

This clone was counted between two and nine times. V and J are TRBV16 and TRBJ1-2; TRBD1 might be the D (6 bases). CDR3 length: 14 amino acids. Germline CDR1 KGHSY, CDR2 FQNENV. Trimming left V 0 bases short and J 5 bases short, with 10 bases between. CDR3 sequence reads: CASSQSKDSYGYTF. The CDR3 DNA reads as TGTGCCAGCAGCCAATCTAAGGACAGTTATGGCTACACCTTC. Looking up the rest from reference TRBV16 and TRBJ1-2 gives the full variable domain: GEEVAQTPKHLVRGEGQKAKLYCAPIKGHSYVFWYQQVLKNEFKFLISFQNENVFDETGMPKERFSAKCLPNSPCSLEIQATKLEDSAVYFCASSQSKDSYGYTFGSGTRLTVV.

This chain joins TRBV7-2 and TRBJ1-4; D call uncertain. Germline V gene lookup returns CDR1 SGHTA and CDR2 FQGNSA. The CDR3 covers 15 residues. The V and J ends lost 5 bases and 8 bases respectively, with 18 bases between them. CDR3 region: CASSPWSGLSEKLFF. In DNA form, the CDR3 reads TGTGCCAGCAGCCCCTGGTCGGGGTTAAGCGAAAAACTGTTTTTT.

The V call is TRBV28, the J call TRBJ2-3; 8 bases line up with TRBD1. The CDR3 sequence is 16 residues long. J lost 2 bases, V lost 5 bases, and 9 bases had no gene match. Germline V gene sequence: CDR1 MDHEN, CDR2 SYDVKM. CDR3 protein: CASSALTGGSTDTQYF. The DNA of the CDR3 is TGTGCCAGCAGTGCACTAACAGGGGGGTCCACAGATACGCAGTATTTT.

This sequence joins TRBV7-9 and TRBJ2-3; tentatively, D is TRBD1 (6 bases). V dropped 5 bases and J dropped 3 bases, with 15 bases sitting between them. CDR3 length: 15 residues. CDR1 and CDR2 (germline): SEHNR, FQNEAQ (reference sequence). The CDR3 reads CASSRLRTDTDTQYF. CDR3 bases: TGTGCCAGCAGCCGACTCAGGACAGATACAGATACGCAGTATTTT.

The DNA for the CDR3 is TGTGCCAGCAGCGGGGGACTAGCGGGGGGACTTCAGTATTTT. Its translation: CASSGGLAGGLQYF. The V call is TRBV2, the J call TRBJ2-3, with TRBD2 identical over 15 bases. The germline CDR1 and CDR2 sequences are SNHLY and FYNNEI. This CDR3 is 14 amino acids long. Trimming removed 6 bases from V and 12 bases from J; junction bases left unmatched: 7.

This rearrangement joins TRBV10-3 to TRBJ2-3, with D unclear. Germline-derived CDR1 and CDR2 are ENHRY and SYGVKD. Trimming took 7 bases from V and 3 from J, leaving 17 bases between them. The CDR3 consists of 15 residues. CDR3 DNA: TGTGCCATCAACCCACTTGGGCAGAATACAGATACGCAGTATTTT. Encoded protein: CAINPLGQNTDTQYF.

The V and J genes are TRBV5-6 and TRBJ1-5; D is undetermined. The CDR3 has 13 residues. V shed 2 bases and J shed 7 bases, with 10 bases lying between them. Germline assignment: CDR1 SGHDT and CDR2 YYEEEE. Here the CDR3 reads CASSFRRGQPQHF. The CDR3 region has the DNA TGTGCCAGCAGCTTCAGGAGAGGGCAGCCCCAGCATTTT.

V and J are TRBV14 and TRBJ2-7; possibly TRBD1 for D (6 bases). Trimming shortened V by 1 base and J by 1 base, and 17 bases separated the two germline ends. CDR3 length: 17 residues. Per the germline V gene, CDR1 is SGHDN and CDR2 is FVKESK. The CDR3 DNA is TGTGCCAGCAGCCAAGGCCTCAGGGACAATTGGTCCTACGAGCAGTACTTC. It codes for CASSQGLRDNWSYEQYF.

The chain links TRBV4-2 to TRBJ2-7; TRBD2 matches at 8 bases. The CDR3 spans 15 residues. Germline CDR1 and CDR2: LGHNA and YNFKEQ. V lost 5 bases and J lost 2; bases outside the gene matches: 8. In nucleotides, the CDR3 is TGTGCCAGCAGCGCCGGGACTAGTCGAACCTACGAGCAGTACTTC. Protein sequence: CASSAGTSRTYEQYF.

This rearrangement joins TRBV4-3 to TRBJ2-4; D gene uncertain. Trimming took 4 bases from V and 2 from J, leaving 18 bases between them. Per the germline V gene, CDR1 is LGHNA and CDR2 is YSLEER. The CDR3 spans 17 residues. CDR3 region: CASSPPPRFDPKNIQYF. In nucleotides, the CDR3 is TGCGCCAGCAGCCCTCCTCCCCGGTTCGATCCCAAAAACATTCAGTACTTC.

The chain links TRBV5-6 to TRBJ2-5; 9 bases are a match to TRBD1. The J call could be wrong; TRBJ2-7 is a better fit for the DNA end. The CDR3 consists of 15 residues. The germline CDR1 and CDR2 sequences are SGHDT and YYEEEE. The CDR3 is CASSPRDRESYEQYF. In DNA form, the CDR3 reads TGTGCCAGCAGCCCGAGGGACAGGGAATCCTACGAGCAGTACTTC.

The CDR3 nucleotides are TGCGCCAGCAGCCGGGAGATCCGGGACAATTCCTACGAGCAGTACTTC. Encoded protein: CASSREIRDNSYEQYF. The chain carries TRBV4-3 and TRBJ2-7; the D gene is possibly TRBD1 (6 bases). This CDR3 is 16 amino acids long. V lost 4 bases and J lost 1, with 17 bases in between. CDR1 LGHNA and CDR2 YSLEER come from the germline V gene.

The chain links TRBV7-9 to TRBJ2-7; D perhaps matches TRBD2 (5 bases). The CDR3 runs to 13 residues. Trimming cost V 5 bases and J 6 bases, with 14 bases left between them. CDR1 SEHNR and CDR2 FQNEAQ come from the germline V gene (reference sequence). The CDR3 spells CASSPQTIFEQYF. In DNA form, the CDR3 reads TGTGCCAGCAGCCCCCAGACTATCTTCGAGCAGTACTTC.

The chain couples TRBV19 to TRBJ2-1, with 7 bases fitting TRBD2. The junction had 4 bases not matched to a gene; V was cut back by 4 bases and J by 7 bases. From germline, CDR1 is LNHDA and CDR2 SQIVND (reference sequence). The CDR3 is 13 residues long. The CDR3 DNA is TGTGCCAGTAGTAGCGGGGGTAGGAATGAGCAGTTCTTC. This translates into CASSSGGRNEQFF.

The J gene is TRBJ2-3, the V gene TRBV7-9; TRBD2 is a possible D gene (6 bases). V was pared by 0 bases and J by 2 bases, with 9 bases between. This CDR3 has 15 residues. CDR1 and CDR2 (germline): SEHNR, FQNEAQ (reference sequence). CDR3 in DNA: TGTGCCAGCAGCTTAGCTAGCGGCCTCACAGATACGCAGTATTTT. Its translation: CASSLASGLTDTQYF.

This rearrangement joins TRBV7-2 to TRBJ2-7; TRBD2 aligns across 7 bases. The V and J ends lost 8 bases and 5 bases, in that order; junction bases with no gene match: 18. CDR3 size: 16 residues. CDR1 is SGHTA and CDR2 is FQGNSA in the germline V gene. Here the CDR3 reads CASGRGGPTGSHEQYF. The CDR3 coding sequence is TGTGCCAGCGGGCGGGGAGGGCCCACCGGGTCCCACGAGCAGTACTTC.

V and J are TRBV6-5 and TRBJ2-7, with 9 bases matching TRBD2. Germline values: CDR1 MNHEY, CDR2 SVGAGI. Unmatched junction bases numbered 8, after V lost 4 bases and J lost 7 bases. CDR3 length: 14 residues. The CDR3 loop reads CASSWGLAVGEQYF. The CDR3 region has the DNA TGTGCCAGCAGTTGGGGACTAGCCGTTGGGGAGCAGTACTTC.

CDR3 protein: CASSVGRSGVLGDIQYF. The CDR3 nucleotides are TGTGCCAGCAGCGTAGGTCGGAGCGGGGTCCTGGGGGACATTCAGTACTTC. The genes are TRBV9 and TRBJ2-4; TRBD2 aligns across 7 bases. Germline CDR1 and CDR2: SGDLS and YYNGEE. The CDR3 extends over 17 amino acids. V lost 0 bases, J lost 8 bases, and 14 bases stayed unmatched. The variable domain in full, with the rest retrieved from reference TRBV9 and TRBJ2-4, is DSGVTQTPKHLITATGQRVTLRCSPRSGDLSVYWYQQSLDQGLQFLIQYYNGEERAKGNILERFSAQQFPDLHSELNLSSLELGDSALYFCASSVGRSGVLGDIQYFGAGTRLSVL.

The chain is built from TRBV30 and TRBJ2-5; perhaps TRBD1 as D (6 bases). The CDR3 totals 13 residues. V was pared by 4 bases and J by 5 bases, with 14 bases between. From germline, CDR1 is GTSNPN and CDR2 SVGIG (reference sequence). This CDR3 is CAWTLGAPETQYF. CDR3 coding DNA: TGTGCCTGGACCTTGGGGGCCCCTGAGACCCAGTACTTC.

This clone was seen only once. This sequence joins TRBV15 and TRBJ1-5; 8 nucleotides match TRBD1. The V and J ends lost 5 bases and 7 bases, in that order; junction bases with no gene match: 1. The CDR3 covers 12 residues. Germline V lookup: CDR1 LNHNV, CDR2 YYDKDF (reference sequence). The CDR3 reads CATSHRGQPQHF. The CDR3 DNA sequence: TGTGCCACCAGCCACAGGGGGCAGCCCCAGCATTTT.

The table lists this clone with a few counts. V gene TRBV5-1 combines with J gene TRBJ2-1, with D possibly matching TRBD2 (6 bases). This CDR3 contains 16 residues. Germline CDR1 SGHRS, CDR2 YFSETQ. The V end was cut by 3 bases, the J end by 4 bases, with 17 bases between. CDR3 in amino acids: CASSSSGEPMYNEQFF. DNA of the CDR3: TGCGCCAGCAGCTCATCGGGGGAACCGATGTACAATGAGCAGTTCTTC. The complete variable domain, with remaining parts taken from reference TRBV5-1 and TRBJ2-1, reads KAGVTQTPRYLIKTRGQQVTLSCSPISGHRSVSWYQQTPGQGLQFLFEYFSETQRNKGNFPGRFSGRQFSNSRSEMNVSTLELGDSALYLCASSSSGEPMYNEQFFGPGTRLTVL.

This clone showed up just once. The V gene is TRBV11-3, the J gene TRBJ2-5; D gene ambiguous. CDR3 length: 14 residues. V lost 1 base and J lost 3, with 9 bases in between. Germline V gene sequence: CDR1 SGHNT, CDR2 YENEEA. This CDR3 reads CASSLGDSEETQYF. The CDR3 DNA reads TGTGCCAGCAGCTTAGGCGACTCCGAAGAGACCCAGTACTTC. The complete variable domain, with remaining parts taken from reference TRBV11-3 and TRBJ2-5, reads EAGVVQSPRYKIIEKKQPVAFWCNPISGHNTLYWYLQNLGQGPELLIRYENEEAVDDSQLPKDRFSAERLKGVDSTLKIQPAELGDSAVYLCASSLGDSEETQYFGPGTRLLVL.

The CDR3 region is CSVRPGSRTDTQYF. CDR3 bases: TGCAGCGTCCGCCCGGGATCAAGAACAGATACGCAGTATTTT. The gene calls are TRBV29-1 and TRBJ2-3, with D possibly matching TRBD2 (5 bases). Trimming took off 6 bases at V and 3 bases at J, with 16 bases between the two ends. The CDR3 totals 14 residues. Germline V gene sequence: CDR1 SQVTM, CDR2 ANQGSEA.